Each of the 3 T cell receptor beta chains below was sequenced from the same sample in a study of Ad26.COV2.S vaccination and SARS-CoV-2 variants. Assay used: immunoSEQ multiplex PCR; TCRdb lists only in-frame clones, some missing. The sample includes about 140,000 clones, about nine tenths of them seen just once. The starting material was peripheral blood, obtained after recovery from COVID-19. These receptors all come from a human donor who had recovered from COVID-19.

The gene calls are TRBV9 and TRBJ2-1, with 14 bases fitting TRBD2. CDR3 size: 16 residues. Unmatched junction bases numbered 3, after V lost 4 bases and J lost 3 bases. Germline CDR1 SGDLS, CDR2 YYNGEE. The CDR3 DNA reads as TGTGCCAGCAGCCTCGGACTAGCGGGGGGCTACAATGAGCAGTTCTTC. Amino acids: CASSLGLAGGYNEQFF.

V is TRBV20-1 and J is TRBJ1-3; no clear D. This CDR3 has 11 amino acids. The germline V gene encodes CDR1 DFQATT and CDR2 SNEGSKA (reference sequence). Trimming removed 5 bases at V and 2 bases at J, with 4 bases between. The CDR3 is CSAGAGNTIYF. Written as DNA, the CDR3 is TGCAGTGCTGGGGCTGGAAACACCATATATTTT.

This chain joins TRBV4-1 and TRBJ2-7, with D tentatively TRBD1 (8 bases). Trimming removed 6 bases from V and 2 bases from J, with 17 bases in between. Per the germline V gene, CDR1 is MGHRA and CDR2 is YSYEKL. The CDR3 runs 15 residues. The CDR3 sequence is CASSRGDRRPYEQYF. The CDR3 bases are TGCGCCAGCAGTCGGGGGGACAGGAGGCCCTACGAGCAGTACTTC.